Presented here are 19 T cell receptor beta chains from one specimen sequenced in a study of cytomegalovirus exposure and HLA in healthy donors. The PCR contained 60 Vbeta and 13 Jbeta primers. Produced via immunoSEQ multiplex PCR; TCRdb's table is partial and in-frame only. The sample lists some 190,000 clones; 76% were seen once. The sequenced sample consisted of PBMCs. These receptor sequences come from a man younger than 35 in good health and CMV-seronegative.

The V call is TRBV5-4, the J call TRBJ1-1; D gene ambiguous. Trimming shortened V by 3 bases and J by 3 bases, and 12 bases separated the two germline ends. Germline lookup yields CDR1 SGHNT and CDR2 YYREEE (reference sequence). This CDR3 region has 14 residues. The CDR3 sequence is CASSSIAGDTEAFF. The DNA of the CDR3 is TGTGCCAGCAGCTCAATTGCAGGCGACACTGAAGCTTTCTTT.

The chain recombines TRBV6-1 with TRBJ1-2; maybe TRBD1 (5 bases). With 8 bases removed from V and 1 base from J, the gap between germline ends came to 11 bases. This CDR3 contains 13 residues. The V gene's germline CDR1 is MNHNS and CDR2 SASEGT. CDR3 DNA sequence: TGTGCCAGCGCATGGGGCAGTAACTATGGCTACACCTTC. Translating gives CASAWGSNYGYTF.

This clone was observed a few times. The gene calls are TRBV27 and TRBJ2-1; TRBD2 is a possible D gene (5 bases). The CDR3 runs to 15 residues. Trimming took 2 bases from V and 0 from J, leaving 8 bases between them. Germline V gene data show CDR1 as MNHEY and CDR2 as SMNVEV (reference sequence). CDR3 sequence reads: CASSLTGISYNEQFF. The CDR3 DNA reads TGTGCCAGCAGTTTAACGGGAATCTCCTACAATGAGCAGTTCTTC.

The chain carries TRBV28 and TRBJ1-2, with D hard to call. The V end was cut by 3 bases, the J end by 5 bases, with 7 bases between. The CDR3 runs to 12 residues. Germline lookup yields CDR1 MDHEN and CDR2 SYDVKM. The CDR3 bases are TGTGCCAGCAGTTTGGCCCTTTATGGCTACACCTTC. It yields the protein CASSLALYGYTF.

The V and J genes are TRBV5-4 and TRBJ2-3; TRBD2 aligns across 10 bases. Germline CDR1 SGHNT, CDR2 YYREEE (reference sequence). The length of the CDR3 is 16 residues. J lost 0 bases, V lost 4 bases, and 5 bases had no gene match. The CDR3 loop is CASSAWTSGSTDTQYF. The CDR3 DNA sequence: TGTGCCAGCAGCGCATGGACTAGCGGCAGCACAGATACGCAGTATTTT.

The chain has TRBV6-1 and TRBJ1-5, with a possible D match to TRBD1 (6 bases). V shed 0 bases and J shed 7 bases, with 16 bases lying between them. Germline CDR1 MNHNS, CDR2 SASEGT. This CDR3 region has 16 residues. Here the CDR3 DNA reads TGTGCCAGCAGTGAAGCAAAGAGGGGGAGGGTCCAGCCCCAGCATTTT. The encoded protein is CASSEAKRGRVQPQHF.

This chain joins TRBV5-1 and TRBJ2-1; D gene unclear. CDR1 is SGHRS, CDR2 YFSETQ, per germline. V was pared by 2 bases and J by 6 bases, with 18 bases between. The CDR3 sequence is 16 residues long. The CDR3 spells CASSFRGDFSINEQFF. CDR3 sequence (DNA): TGCGCCAGCAGCTTCCGTGGAGACTTCTCGATCAATGAGCAGTTCTTC.

The rearrangement uses TRBV9 and TRBJ2-6, with 11 bases lining up with TRBD2. CDR1 and CDR2 from the germline V gene are SGDLS and YYNGEE. V dropped 4 bases and J dropped 4; count of bases not matched to a gene: 13. The CDR3 has 19 amino acids. In nucleotides, the CDR3 is TGTGCCAGCAGCATAAGAGTAGCGGGAGGGCCGGGCGGGGCCAACGTCCTGACTTTC. Amino acids: CASSIRVAGGPGGANVLTF. The whole variable domain, filled in from reference TRBV9 and TRBJ2-6, reads DSGVTQTPKHLITATGQRVTLRCSPRSGDLSVYWYQQSLDQGLQFLIQYYNGEERAKGNILERFSAQQFPDLHSELNLSSLELGDSALYFCASSIRVAGGPGGANVLTFGAGSRLTVL.

The DNA for the CDR3 is TGTGCCAGTAGGACGACAGGGGGCGCCGGGCCCCAGCATTTT. Amino acids: CASRTTGGAGPQHF. The V and J genes are TRBV19 and TRBJ1-5; 10 positions match TRBD1. The CDR3 length is 14 residues. Trimming took 6 bases from V and 9 from J; bases not matched to a gene: 8. Germline CDR1 reads LNHDA; CDR2 reads SQIVND (reference sequence).

This clone was counted only a few times. The J gene is TRBJ2-7, the V gene TRBV4-2, with 7 positions matching TRBD2. The J segment lost 1 base and the V segment lost 5 bases, leaving 11 bases of the junction unmatched. Looked up from germline, CDR1 is LGHNA and CDR2 is YNFKEQ. The CDR3 runs to 16 residues. The CDR3 reads CASSIDGDYQSYEQYF. Written as DNA, the CDR3 is TGTGCCAGCAGCATCGATGGGGACTATCAGTCCTACGAGCAGTACTTC.

Only a few counts were recorded for this clone. This chain joins TRBV5-6 and TRBJ2-7; possibly TRBD1 for D (6 bases). The V end lost 4 bases, the J end lost 5 bases, and 10 bases lay between the germline ends. From germline, CDR1 is SGHDT and CDR2 YYEEEE. The CDR3 totals 12 residues. The CDR3 sequence is CASSAGDHEQYF. CDR3 sequence (DNA): TGTGCCAGCAGCGCAGGGGACCACGAGCAGTACTTC.

The rearrangement joins TRBV6-5 to TRBJ2-2; TRBD2 might be the D (5 bases). With 8 bases removed from V and 1 base from J, the gap between germline ends came to 17 bases. This CDR3 spans 16 amino acids. Germline V gives CDR1 MNHEY, CDR2 SVGAGI. The CDR3 nucleotides are TGTGCCAGCCGTTCCCCGGGTGGAGGGAACACCGGGGAGCTGTTTTTT. Its translation is CASRSPGGGNTGELFF.

CDR3 amino acids: CASRLGISANQPQHF. The CDR3 DNA sequence: TGTGCAAGTCGCTTAGGCATAAGCGCTAATCAGCCCCAGCATTTT. This chain uses TRBV12-2 with TRBJ1-5. TRBV12-2 is marked as a pseudogene. This CDR3 spans 15 amino acids.

The J gene is TRBJ2-3, the V gene TRBV15; TRBD1 might be the D (6 bases). V lost 5 bases, J lost 7 bases, and 13 bases lay in between. This CDR3 is 13 amino acids long. Looked up from germline, CDR1 is LNHNV and CDR2 is YYDKDF (reference sequence). The CDR3 protein is CATSLMGAYTQYF. CDR3 bases: TGTGCCACCAGCTTAATGGGGGCTTATACGCAGTATTTT.

CDR3 sequence: CASSPGLEGGEAFF. In DNA, the CDR3 is TGCGCCAGCAGCCCTGGACTGGAAGGGGGAGAAGCTTTCTTT. This chain links TRBV5-1 with TRBJ1-1; tentative D call: TRBD1 (6 bases). The CDR3 totals 14 residues. Trimming shortened V by 4 bases and J by 8 bases, and 18 bases separated the two germline ends. The germline CDR1 and CDR2 sequences are SGHRS and YFSETQ.

This chain links TRBV7-2 with TRBJ1-5, with a possible D match to TRBD1 (6 bases). Trimming cost V 5 bases and J 5 bases, with 10 bases left between them. The CDR3 spans 13 residues. Germline CDR1 is SGHTA and CDR2 is FQGNSA. CDR3 loop: CASSTRTDQPQHF. For the CDR3, the DNA is TGTGCCAGCAGCACGCGGACAGATCAGCCCCAGCATTTT.

This chain connects TRBV13 to TRBJ1-5; D might be TRBD1 (6 bases). This CDR3 is built from 15 residues. V dropped 0 bases and J dropped 4 bases, with 10 bases sitting between them. Per germline, CDR1 PRHDT and CDR2 FYEKMQ (reference sequence). CDR3 in DNA: TGTGCCAGCAGCTTAGGACAGGGCAGGAATCAGCCCCAGCATTTT. Protein sequence: CASSLGQGRNQPQHF.

The chain combines TRBV5-1 with TRBJ1-4, with a tentative D call TRBD1 (5 bases). The CDR3 contains 14 residues. V lost 0 bases and J 6 bases, leaving 9 bases between the germline ends. Germline CDR1 is SGHRS and CDR2 is YFSETQ. Here the CDR3 reads CASSLGQGDEKLFF. The CDR3 DNA reads as TGCGCCAGCAGCTTGGGGCAGGGCGATGAAAAACTGTTTTTT. Complete variable domain (other parts from reference TRBV5-1 and TRBJ1-4): KAGVTQTPRYLIKTRGQQVTLSCSPISGHRSVSWYQQTPGQGLQFLFEYFSETQRNKGNFPGRFSGRQFSNSRSEMNVSTLELGDSALYLCASSLGQGDEKLFFGSGTQLSVL.

The chain joins TRBV7-9 to TRBJ1-4, with TRBD1 matching over 10 bases. This CDR3 has 14 amino acids. Germline loops: CDR1 SEHNR, CDR2 FQNEAQ (reference sequence). V lost 5 bases to trimming and J lost 6 bases; unmatched junction nucleotides: 3. CDR3 residues: CASSPGTGDEKLFF. The DNA for the CDR3 is TGTGCCAGCAGCCCCGGGACAGGGGATGAAAAACTGTTTTTT.